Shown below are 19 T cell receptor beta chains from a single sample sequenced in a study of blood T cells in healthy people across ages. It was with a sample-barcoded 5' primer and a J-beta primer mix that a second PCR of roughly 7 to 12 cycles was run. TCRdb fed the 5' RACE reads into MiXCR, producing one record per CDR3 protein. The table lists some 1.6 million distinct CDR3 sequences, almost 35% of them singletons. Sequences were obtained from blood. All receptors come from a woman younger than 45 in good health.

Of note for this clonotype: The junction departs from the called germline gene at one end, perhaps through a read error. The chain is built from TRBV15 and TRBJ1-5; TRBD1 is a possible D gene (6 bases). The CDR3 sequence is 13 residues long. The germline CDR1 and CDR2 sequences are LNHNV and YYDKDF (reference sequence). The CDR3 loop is CATRRNREQPQHF. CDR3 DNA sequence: TGTGCCACCCGCAGAAACAGGGAACAGCCCCAGCATTTT. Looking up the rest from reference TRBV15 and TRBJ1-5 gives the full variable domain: DAMVIQNPRYQVTQFGKPVTLSCSQTLNHNVMYWYQQKSSQAPKLLFHYYDKDFNNEADTPDNFQSRRPNTSFCFLDIRSPGLGDTAMYLCATRRNREQPQHFGDGTRLSIL.

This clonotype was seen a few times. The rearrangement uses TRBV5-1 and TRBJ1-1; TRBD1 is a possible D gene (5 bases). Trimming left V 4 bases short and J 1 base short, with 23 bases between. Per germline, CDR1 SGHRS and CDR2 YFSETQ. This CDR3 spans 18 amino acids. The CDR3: CASSPRAGPSGRNTEAFF. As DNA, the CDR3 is TGCGCCAGCAGCCCTAGAGCCGGGCCCTCGGGGCGGAACACTGAAGCTTTCTTT.

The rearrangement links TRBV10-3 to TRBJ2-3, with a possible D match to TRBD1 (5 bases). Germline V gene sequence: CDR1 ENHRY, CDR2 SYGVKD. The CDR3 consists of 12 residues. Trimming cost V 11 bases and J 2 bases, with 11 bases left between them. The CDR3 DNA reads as TGTGCCGTTCGGACACACACAGATACGCAGTATTTT. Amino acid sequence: CAVRTHTDTQYF.

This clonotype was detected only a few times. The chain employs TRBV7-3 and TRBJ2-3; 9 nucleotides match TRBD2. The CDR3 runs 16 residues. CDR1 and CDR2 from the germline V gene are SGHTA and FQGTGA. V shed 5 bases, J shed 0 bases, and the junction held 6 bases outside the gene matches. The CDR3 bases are TGTGCCAGCAGCGTCCTAAGCGGGGGGAGCACAGATACGCAGTATTTT. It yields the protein CASSVLSGGSTDTQYF.

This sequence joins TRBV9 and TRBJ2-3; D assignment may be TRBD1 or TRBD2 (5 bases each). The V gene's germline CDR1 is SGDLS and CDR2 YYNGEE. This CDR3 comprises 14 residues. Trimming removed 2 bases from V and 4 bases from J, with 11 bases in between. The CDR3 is CASSVVVGPDTQYF. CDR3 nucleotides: TGTGCCAGCAGCGTGGTCGTGGGACCAGATACGCAGTATTTT.

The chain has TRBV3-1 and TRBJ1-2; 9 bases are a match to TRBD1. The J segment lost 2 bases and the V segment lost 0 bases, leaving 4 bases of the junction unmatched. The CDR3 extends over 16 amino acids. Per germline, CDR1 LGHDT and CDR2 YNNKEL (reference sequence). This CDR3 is CASSQEWTGVNYGYTF. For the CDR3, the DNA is TGTGCCAGCAGCCAAGAATGGACAGGGGTCAACTATGGCTACACCTTC. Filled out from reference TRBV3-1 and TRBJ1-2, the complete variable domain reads DTAVSQTPKYLVTQMGNDKSIKCEQNLGHDTMYWYKQDSKKFLKIMFSYNNKELIINETVPNRFSPKSPDKAHLNLHINSLELGDSAVYFCASSQEWTGVNYGYTFGSGTRLTVV.

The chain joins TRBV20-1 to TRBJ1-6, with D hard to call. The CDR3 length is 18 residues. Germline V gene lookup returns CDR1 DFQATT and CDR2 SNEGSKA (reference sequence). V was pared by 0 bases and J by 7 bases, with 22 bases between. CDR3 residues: CSAREPHFRAGGNSPLHF. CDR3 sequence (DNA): TGCAGTGCTAGAGAGCCCCACTTTAGGGCAGGCGGAAATTCACCCCTCCACTTT.

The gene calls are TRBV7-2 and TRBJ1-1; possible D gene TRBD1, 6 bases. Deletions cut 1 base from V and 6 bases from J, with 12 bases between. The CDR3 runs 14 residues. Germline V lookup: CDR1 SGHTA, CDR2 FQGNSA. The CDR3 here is CASSLGQVGAEAFF. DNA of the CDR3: TGTGCCAGCAGCTTAGGACAGGTCGGCGCTGAAGCTTTCTTT.

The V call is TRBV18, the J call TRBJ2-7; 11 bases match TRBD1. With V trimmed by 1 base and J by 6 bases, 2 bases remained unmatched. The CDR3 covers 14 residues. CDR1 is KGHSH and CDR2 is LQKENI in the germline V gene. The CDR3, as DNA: TGTGCCAGCTCACCACTCGGGACAGGGGGCGAGCAGTACTTC. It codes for CASSPLGTGGEQYF.

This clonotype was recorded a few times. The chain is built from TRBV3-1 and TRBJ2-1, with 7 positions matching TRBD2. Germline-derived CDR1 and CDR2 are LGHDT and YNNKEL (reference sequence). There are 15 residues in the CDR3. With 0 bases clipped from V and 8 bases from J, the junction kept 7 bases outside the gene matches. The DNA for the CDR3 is TGTGCCAGCAGCCAAGATAGGGCGGGAGAGGATGAGCAGTTCTTC. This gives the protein CASSQDRAGEDEQFF.

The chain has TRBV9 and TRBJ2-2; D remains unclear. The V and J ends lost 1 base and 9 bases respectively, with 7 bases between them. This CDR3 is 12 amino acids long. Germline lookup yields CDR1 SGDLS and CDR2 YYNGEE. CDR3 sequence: CASSVRTRELFF. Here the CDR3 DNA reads TGTGCCAGCAGCGTACGGACCAGGGAGCTGTTTTTT.

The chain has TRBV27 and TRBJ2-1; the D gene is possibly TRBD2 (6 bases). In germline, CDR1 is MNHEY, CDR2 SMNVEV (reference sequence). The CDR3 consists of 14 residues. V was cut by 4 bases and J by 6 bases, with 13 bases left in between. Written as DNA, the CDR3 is TGTGCCAGCAGTTCTGGACTACAGCGCAATGAGCAGTTCTTC. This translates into CASSSGLQRNEQFF.

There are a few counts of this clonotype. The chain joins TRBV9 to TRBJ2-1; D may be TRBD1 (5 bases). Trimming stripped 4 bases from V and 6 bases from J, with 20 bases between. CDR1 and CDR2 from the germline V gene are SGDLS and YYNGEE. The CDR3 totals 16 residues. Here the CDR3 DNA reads TGTGCCAGCAGCTCCAGGGCCGCAGGGATGGTCAATGAGCAGTTCTTC. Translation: CASSSRAAGMVNEQFF.

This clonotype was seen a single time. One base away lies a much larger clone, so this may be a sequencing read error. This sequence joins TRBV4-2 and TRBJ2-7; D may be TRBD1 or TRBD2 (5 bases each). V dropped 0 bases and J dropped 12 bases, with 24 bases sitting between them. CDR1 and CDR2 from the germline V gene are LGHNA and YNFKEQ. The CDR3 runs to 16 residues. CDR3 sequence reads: CASSQDLGQGGETRYF. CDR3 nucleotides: TGTGCCAGCAGCCAAGATTTAGGCCAGGGTGGGGAGACCCGGTACTTC.

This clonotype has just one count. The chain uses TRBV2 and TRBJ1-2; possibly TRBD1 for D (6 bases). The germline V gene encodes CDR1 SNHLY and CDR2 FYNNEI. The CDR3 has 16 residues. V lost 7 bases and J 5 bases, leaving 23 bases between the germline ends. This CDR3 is CASMTLTGAGDYGYTF. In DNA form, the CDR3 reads TGTGCCAGCATGACTTTGACAGGCGCCGGGGATTATGGCTACACCTTC.

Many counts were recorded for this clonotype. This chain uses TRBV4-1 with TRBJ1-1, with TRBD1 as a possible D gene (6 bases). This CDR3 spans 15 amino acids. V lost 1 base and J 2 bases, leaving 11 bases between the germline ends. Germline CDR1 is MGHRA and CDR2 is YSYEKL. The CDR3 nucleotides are TGCGCCAGCAGCCAAGTTGACAGGAGAAACACTGAAGCTTTCTTT. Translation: CASSQVDRRNTEAFF.

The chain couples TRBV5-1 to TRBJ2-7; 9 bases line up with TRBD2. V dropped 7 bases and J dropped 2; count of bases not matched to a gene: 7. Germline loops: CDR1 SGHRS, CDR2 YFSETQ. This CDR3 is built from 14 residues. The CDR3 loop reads CASRSASGTYEQYF. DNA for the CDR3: TGCGCCAGCCGCTCGGCTAGCGGGACCTACGAGCAGTACTTC. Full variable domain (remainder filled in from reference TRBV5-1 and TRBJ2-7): KAGVTQTPRYLIKTRGQQVTLSCSPISGHRSVSWYQQTPGQGLQFLFEYFSETQRNKGNFPGRFSGRQFSNSRSEMNVSTLELGDSALYLCASRSASGTYEQYFGPGTRLTVT.

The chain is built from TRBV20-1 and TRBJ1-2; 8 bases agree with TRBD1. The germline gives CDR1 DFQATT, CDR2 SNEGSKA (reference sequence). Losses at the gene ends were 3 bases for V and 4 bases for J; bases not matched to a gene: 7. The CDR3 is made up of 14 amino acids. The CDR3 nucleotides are TGCAGTGCTAGCGAGCCAGGGGGCATCTATGGCTACACCTTC. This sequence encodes CSASEPGGIYGYTF.

CDR3 amino acids: CASTLGAISYGYTF. The CDR3 region has the DNA TGTGCCAGCACCCTTGGGGCAATTTCCTATGGCTACACCTTC. This chain connects TRBV12-3 or TRBV12-4 to TRBJ1-2; D perhaps matches TRBD1 (5 bases). With 7 bases removed from V and 4 bases from J, the gap between germline ends came to 16 bases. The CDR3 is made up of 14 amino acids.